The following is a TCR beta chain sequence with its context. The antigen is undetermined. This CDR3 is 14 amino acids long. V lost 6 bases, J lost 6 bases, and 6 bases stayed unmatched. Germline V gene lookup returns CDR1 MNHNS and CDR2 SASEGT. This record belongs to a study of shared clonotypes between healthy human individuals. Turning to the study itself: Two women and a few men aged 18 to 49 served as donors. Findings of the study overall: Among the subsets, naive ones generally showed larger estimated richness than memory ones. Generation of non-shared clonotypes was less probable than generation of clonotypes shared by all four donors.

Sequenced by immunoSEQ multiplex PCR; TCRdb stores in-frame clones only, minus some. The profile covers under 1 million clones, with about 96% appearing a single time and around 0.21% taken by the ten largest. Naive CD8 populations comprised CD45RO-negative cells positively selected for CCR7, excluding terminally differentiated effector memory CD45RA+ cells. This sequence joins TRBV6-1 and TRBJ2-7, with 12 bases aligning to TRBD1. The sequence was collected from a man aged 30 to 39 in good health. The sequencing sample was made of naive CD8+ T cells sorted from blood. CDR3 residues: CASRTGTGGREQYF. CDR3 coding DNA: TGTGCCAGCAGAACCGGGACAGGGGGCCGCGAGCAGTACTTC.